This T cell receptor (beta chain) originates from a study of blood T cells in healthy people across ages. A second PCR, run for about 6 to 11 cycles, used a sample-barcoded 5' primer plus a J-beta primer mix. MiXCR was run by TCRdb on the 5' RACE reads, yielding one entry per CDR3 protein. This sample has 540,000 or so distinct CDR3 sequences, with more than 45% found just once. The germline V gene encodes CDR1 SEHNR and CDR2 FQNEAQ (reference sequence). V lost 5 bases and J lost 2; bases outside the gene matches: 11. The CDR3 runs to 16 residues. This clonotype was sampled from a man older than 75 in good health. The sequencing input was blood. The rearrangement links TRBV7-9 to TRBJ1-1, with 7 bases matching TRBD1. The CDR3 reads CASSPPRNRGNTEAFF. CDR3 nucleotide sequence: TGTGCCAGCAGCCCGCCAAGAAACAGGGGTAACACTGAAGCTTTCTTT.